This T cell receptor (beta chain) was profiled in a study of shared clonotypes between healthy human individuals. Whole-study results and caveats: Rarefaction curves obtained for sorted subsets showed sequencing incomplete despite large depth.

The CDR3 has 14 residues. Germline assignment: CDR1 LGHNA and CDR2 YNFKEQ. With 5 bases removed from V and 4 bases from J, the gap between germline ends came to 14 bases. Sequencing used immunoSEQ multiplex PCR; TCRdb keeps in-frame clones, though not all of them. The sample records around 510,000 clones, about 96% being singletons. Remarks on this clone: Its antigen is still unknown.

V usage is TRBV4-2 and J usage is TRBJ1-2; possible D gene TRBD1, 5 bases. Sequenced sample: naive CD4+ T cells sorted from blood. Subset defined: CD45RA+ positively selected. The clonotype comes from a woman in her thirties in good health. The CDR3 loop is CASSSRGSTYGYTF. DNA of the CDR3: TGTGCCAGCAGCTCTCGGGGGTCCACCTATGGCTACACCTTC.